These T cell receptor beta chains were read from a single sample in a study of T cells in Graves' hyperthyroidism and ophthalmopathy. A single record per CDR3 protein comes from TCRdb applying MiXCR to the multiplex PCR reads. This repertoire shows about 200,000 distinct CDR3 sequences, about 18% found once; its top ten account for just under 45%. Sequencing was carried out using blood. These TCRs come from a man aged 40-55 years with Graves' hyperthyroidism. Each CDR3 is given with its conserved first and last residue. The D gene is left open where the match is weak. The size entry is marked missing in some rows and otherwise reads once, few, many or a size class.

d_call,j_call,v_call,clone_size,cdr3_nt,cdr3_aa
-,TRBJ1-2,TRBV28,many,TGTGCCAGCAGTTTACCGGGTGCTAACTATGGCTACACCTTC,CASSLPGANYGYTF
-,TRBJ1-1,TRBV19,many,TGTGCCAGTATCGCTGGCGGGACGAACACTGAAGCTTTCTTT,CASIAGGTNTEAFF
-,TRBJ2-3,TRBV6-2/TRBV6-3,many,TGTGCCAGCAGTTACATGGGGGGAGCCACAGATACGCAGTATTTT,CASSYMGGATDTQYF
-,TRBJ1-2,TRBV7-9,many,TGTGCCAGCAGCTTATTTGGCTATGGCTACACCTTC,CASSLFGYGYTF
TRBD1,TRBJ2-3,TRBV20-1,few,TGCAGTGCTAGAGGAGACAGGGGGCGTCGACGAAAGGGGGAAAGCACAGATACGCAGTATTTT,CSARGDRGRRRKGESTDTQYF
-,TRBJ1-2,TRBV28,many,TGTGCCAGCAGTTTATGGGGTAACTATGGCTACACCTTC,CASSLWGNYGYTF
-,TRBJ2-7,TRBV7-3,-,TGTGCCAGCAGCCAAGAGCCAGGGACAAGAGGGGAGCAGTACTTC,CASSQEPGTRGEQYF
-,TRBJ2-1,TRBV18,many,TGTGCCAGCTCACCGCGCAACAGCAGAACCTACAATGAGCAGTTCTTC,CASSPRNSRTYNEQFF
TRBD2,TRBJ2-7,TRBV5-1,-,TGCGCCAGCAGCCCGACTAGCGGGGGTTCCTACGAGCAGTACTTC,CASSPTSGGSYEQYF
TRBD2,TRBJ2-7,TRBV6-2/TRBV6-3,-,TGTGCCAGCAGTCCTGATCTAGCGGCTTCCTACGAGCAGTACTTC,CASSPDLAASYEQYF
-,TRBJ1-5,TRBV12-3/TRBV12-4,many,TGTGCCAGCAGTCCTATCTATACCAATCAGCCCCAGCATTTT,CASSPIYTNQPQHF
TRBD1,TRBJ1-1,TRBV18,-,TGTGCCAGCTCACCACGGACAGGGCTATCGGGCACTGAAGCTTTCTTT,CASSPRTGLSGTEAFF
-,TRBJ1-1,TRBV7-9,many,TGTGCCAGCAGCTTAGTGGGTGCAGCTTTCTTT,CASSLVGAAFF
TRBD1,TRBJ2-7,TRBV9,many,TGTGCCAGCAGCCAGGGGACAGGGACCTACGAGCAGTACTTC,CASSQGTGTYEQYF
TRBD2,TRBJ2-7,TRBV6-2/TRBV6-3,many,TGTGCCAGCAGTCCGCCTCTTGGGAGGGCCATGGTCTACGAGCAGTACTTC,CASSPPLGRAMVYEQYF
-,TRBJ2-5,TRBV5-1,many,TGCGCCAGCAGCTTGGGAAACAATCAAGAGACCCAGTACTTC,CASSLGNNQETQYF
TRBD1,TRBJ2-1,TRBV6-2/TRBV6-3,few,TGTGCCAGCAGTTACTCGACGGGACAGGTCTACAATGAGCAGTTCTTC,CASSYSTGQVYNEQFF
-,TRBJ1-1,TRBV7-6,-,TGTGCCAGCAGCCAAGATCCGACAGCCACTGAAGCTTTCTTT,CASSQDPTATEAFF
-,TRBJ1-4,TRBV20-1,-,TGCAGTGCTAATCAGAATGAAAAACTGTTTTTT,CSANQNEKLFF
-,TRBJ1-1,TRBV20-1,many,TGCAGTGCTCGGGACTTTAACACTGAAGCTTTCTTT,CSARDFNTEAFF
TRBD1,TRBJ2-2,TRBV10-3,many,TGTGCCATCAGTGAAGGTCCTGGGACAGGGCAGTCCGGGGAGCTGTTTTTT,CAISEGPGTGQSGELFF
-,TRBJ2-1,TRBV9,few,TGTGCCAGCACCCCAACGGCGGACCATAATGAGCAGTTCTTC,CASTPTADHNEQFF
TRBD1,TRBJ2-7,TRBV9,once,TGTGCCAGCAGCGTAGCGGGACAGGAGACCTACGAGCAGTACTTC,CASSVAGQETYEQYF
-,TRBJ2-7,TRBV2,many,TGTGCCAGCAGTGCTCCGGGGGGCATCTACGAGCAGTACTTC,CASSAPGGIYEQYF
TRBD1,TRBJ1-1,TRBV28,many,TGTGCCAGCAGGGGGACAGGGGAAGCTTTCTTT,CASRGTGEAFF
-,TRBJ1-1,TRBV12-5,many,TGTGCTAGTGGTTTGATGAACACTGAAGCTTTCTTT,CASGLMNTEAFF
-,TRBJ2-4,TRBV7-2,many,TGTGCCAGCAGCCCCCCTGGGGGCATTCAGTACTTC,CASSPPGGIQYF
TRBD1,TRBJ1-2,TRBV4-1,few,TGCGCCAGCAGCGCTCCACCGGGACAGGGACTCTATGGCTACACCTTC,CASSAPPGQGLYGYTF
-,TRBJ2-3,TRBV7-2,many,TGTGCCAGCAGCACATTCACAGATACGCAGTATTTT,CASSTFTDTQYF
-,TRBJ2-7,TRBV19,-,TGTGCCAGTAGTCCCCGTGGGAGAAGCATTACCTACGAGCAGTACTTC,CASSPRGRSITYEQYF
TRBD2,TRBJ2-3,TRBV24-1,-,TGTGCCACCAGTGGGGGCGCGGGAGGGCCAGATACGCAGTATTTT,CATSGGAGGPDTQYF
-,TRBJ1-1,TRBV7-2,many,TGTGCCAGCAGCGCTTGGACGGCGAACACTGAAGCTTTCTTT,CASSAWTANTEAFF
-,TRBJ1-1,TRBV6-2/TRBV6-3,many,TGTGCCAGCCTAAAATGGATGAACACTGAAGCTTTCTTT,CASLKWMNTEAFF
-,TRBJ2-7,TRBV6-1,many,TGTGCCAGCACCCCGACAGCGACGTCCCTCTACGAGCAGTACTTC,CASTPTATSLYEQYF
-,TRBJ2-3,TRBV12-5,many,TGTGCTAGTGGTTCGGGGCGACGGGACAAGACAGATACGCAGTATTTT,CASGSGRRDKTDTQYF
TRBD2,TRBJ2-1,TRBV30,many,TGTGCCTGGAGTCCTTTACTAGCGGGGGGGGATGAGCAGTTCTTC,CAWSPLLAGGDEQFF
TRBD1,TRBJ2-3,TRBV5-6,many,TGTGCCAGCAGCGACGCCGGGACAGATTGGCGGACGCAGTATTTT,CASSDAGTDWRTQYF
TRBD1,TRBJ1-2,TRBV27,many,TGTGCCAGCAGATCGGACAGGGGTCTCTATGGCTACACCTTC,CASRSDRGLYGYTF
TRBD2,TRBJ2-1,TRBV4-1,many,TGCGCCAGCAGCCAAGGGCTAGCGGGGGGCGATGAGCAGTTCTTC,CASSQGLAGGDEQFF
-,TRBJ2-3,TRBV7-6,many,TGTGCCAGCAGCGCTAGCGTGGATACGCAGTATTTT,CASSASVDTQYF
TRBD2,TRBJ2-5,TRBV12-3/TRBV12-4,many,TGTGCCAGCAGTCCTCTAGCGGGGAAAGAGACCCAGTACTTC,CASSPLAGKETQYF
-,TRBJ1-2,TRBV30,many,TGTGCCTGGATCAGGACCCCCTCTGGCTACACCTTC,CAWIRTPSGYTF
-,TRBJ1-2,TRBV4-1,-,TGCGCCAGCAGCCAAGGCTTTTCCCAGGGGAGGAAAGGCTATGGCTACACCTTC,CASSQGFSQGRKGYGYTF